This TCR beta chain was profiled in a study of glioma-infiltrating T cells. Whole-study findings and limits: Above-expected tissue-blood divergence occurred in all gliomas, most in low-grade ones. Tissue and blood shared very few CDR3 sequences.

The iRepertoire nested amplicon-rescue multiplex PCR amplified TCR alpha and beta CDR3s from RNA. One-step reverse transcription and amplification started from approximately 100-400 ng of tissue mRNA or PBMC total RNA. TCRdb re-derived calls from the multiplex PCR reads in MiXCR, one entry per CDR3 protein. The sample includes over 120,000 distinct CDR3 sequences, 35% to 50% of them seen just once. CDR3 size: 11 residues. The germline CDR1 and CDR2 sequences are MNHNS and SASEGT. The V end was cut by 6 bases, the J end by 3 bases, with 6 bases between. This clonotype was counted only a few times. Its antigen is not known.

This chain links TRBV6-1 with TRBJ2-7; D is ambiguous. Specimen: glioma tissue, nonneoplastic brain tissue, or PBMCs (not recorded which). The sequence was obtained from a human donor with low-grade glioma or glioblastoma, undergoing nonglioma brain surgery, or in good health (not recorded which). DNA of the CDR3: TGTGCCAGCAGGGACGGCTACGAGCAGTACTTC. This gives the protein CASRDGYEQYF.